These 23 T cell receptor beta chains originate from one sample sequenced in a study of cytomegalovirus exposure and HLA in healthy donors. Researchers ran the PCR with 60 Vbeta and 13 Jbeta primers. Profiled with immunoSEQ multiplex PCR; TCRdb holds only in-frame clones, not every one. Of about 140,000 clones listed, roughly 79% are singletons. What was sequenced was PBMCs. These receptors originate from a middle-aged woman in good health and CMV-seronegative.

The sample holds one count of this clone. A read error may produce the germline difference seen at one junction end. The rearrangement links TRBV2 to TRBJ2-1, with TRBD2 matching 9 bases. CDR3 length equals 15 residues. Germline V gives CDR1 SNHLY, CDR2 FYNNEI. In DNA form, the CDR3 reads TGTGCCAGCAGCGAAGGACTAGCGACCCTTAGAGAGCAGTTCTTC. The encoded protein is CASSEGLATLREQFF.

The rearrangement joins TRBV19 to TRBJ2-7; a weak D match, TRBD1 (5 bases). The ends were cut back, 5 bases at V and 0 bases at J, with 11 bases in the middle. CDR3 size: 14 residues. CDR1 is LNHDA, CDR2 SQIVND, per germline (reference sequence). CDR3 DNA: TGTGCCAGTAGTTCAGGGCCAAGCTCCTACGAGCAGTACTTC. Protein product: CASSSGPSSYEQYF.

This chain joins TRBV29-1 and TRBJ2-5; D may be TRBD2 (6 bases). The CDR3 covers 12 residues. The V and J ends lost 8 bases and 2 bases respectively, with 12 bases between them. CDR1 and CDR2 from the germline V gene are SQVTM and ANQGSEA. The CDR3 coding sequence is TGCAGCCCCCGGGACTTACAAGAGACCCAGTACTTC. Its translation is CSPRDLQETQYF.

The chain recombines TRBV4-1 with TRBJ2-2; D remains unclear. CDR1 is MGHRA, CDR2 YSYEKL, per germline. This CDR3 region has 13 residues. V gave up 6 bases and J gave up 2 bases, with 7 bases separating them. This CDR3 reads CASRLANTGELFF. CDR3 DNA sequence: TGCGCCAGCAGGCTGGCTAACACCGGGGAGCTGTTTTTT.

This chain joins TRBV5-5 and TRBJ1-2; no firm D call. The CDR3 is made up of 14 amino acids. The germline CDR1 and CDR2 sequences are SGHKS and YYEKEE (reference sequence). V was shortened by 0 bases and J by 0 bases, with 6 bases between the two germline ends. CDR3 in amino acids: CASSLARSNYGYTF. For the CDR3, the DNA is TGTGCCAGCAGCTTGGCTCGGTCTAACTATGGCTACACCTTC.

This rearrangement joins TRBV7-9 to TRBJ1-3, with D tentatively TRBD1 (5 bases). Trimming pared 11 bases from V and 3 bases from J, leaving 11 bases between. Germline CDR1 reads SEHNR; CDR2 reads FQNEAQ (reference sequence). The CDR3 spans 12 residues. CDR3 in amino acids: CAARGVGNTIYF. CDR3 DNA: TGTGCCGCCCGGGGGGTTGGAAACACCATATATTTT.

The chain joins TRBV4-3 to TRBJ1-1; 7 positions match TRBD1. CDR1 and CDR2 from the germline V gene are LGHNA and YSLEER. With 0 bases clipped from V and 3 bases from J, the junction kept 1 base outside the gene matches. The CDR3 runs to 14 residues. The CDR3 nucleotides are TGCGCCAGCAGCCAAGAGACAGGGTACACTGAAGCTTTCTTT. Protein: CASSQETGYTEAFF.

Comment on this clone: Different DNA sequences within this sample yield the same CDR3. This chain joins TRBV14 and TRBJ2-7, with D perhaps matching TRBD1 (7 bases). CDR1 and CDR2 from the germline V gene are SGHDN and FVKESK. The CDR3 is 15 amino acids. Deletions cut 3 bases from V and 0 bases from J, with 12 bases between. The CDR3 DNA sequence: TGTGCCAGCAGCCACGGGCAGGGGGGCTCCTACGAGCAGTACTTC. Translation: CASSHGQGGSYEQYF.

The CDR3, as DNA: TGTGCCAGACAGGGCCAACTCATAAGGTCACCCCTCCACTTT. This encodes CARQGQLIRSPLHF. The V gene is TRBV28, the J gene TRBJ1-6, with TRBD1 as a possible D gene (6 bases). CDR1 is MDHEN and CDR2 is SYDVKM in the germline V gene. Trimming stripped 9 bases from V and 10 bases from J, with 19 bases between. The CDR3 spans 14 residues.

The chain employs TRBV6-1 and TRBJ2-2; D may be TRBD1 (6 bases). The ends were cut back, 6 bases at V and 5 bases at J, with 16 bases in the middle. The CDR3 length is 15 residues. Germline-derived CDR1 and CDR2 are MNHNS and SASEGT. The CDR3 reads CASSPDRFQTGELFF. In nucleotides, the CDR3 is TGTGCCAGCAGCCCCGACAGGTTTCAGACCGGGGAGCTGTTTTTT.

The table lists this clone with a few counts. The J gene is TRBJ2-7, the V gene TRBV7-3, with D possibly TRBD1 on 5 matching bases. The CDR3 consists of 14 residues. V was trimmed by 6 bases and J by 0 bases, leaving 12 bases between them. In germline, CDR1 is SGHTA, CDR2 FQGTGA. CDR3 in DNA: TGTGCCAGCAGTAGCCAGGGCAGCTCCTACGAGCAGTACTTC. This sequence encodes CASSSQGSSYEQYF.

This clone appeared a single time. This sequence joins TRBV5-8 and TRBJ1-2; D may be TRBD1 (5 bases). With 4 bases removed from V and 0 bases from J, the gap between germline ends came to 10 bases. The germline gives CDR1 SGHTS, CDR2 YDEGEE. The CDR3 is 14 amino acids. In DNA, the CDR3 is TGTGCCAGCAGCCCCCGCAGGGCTAACTATGGCTACACCTTC. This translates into CASSPRRANYGYTF.

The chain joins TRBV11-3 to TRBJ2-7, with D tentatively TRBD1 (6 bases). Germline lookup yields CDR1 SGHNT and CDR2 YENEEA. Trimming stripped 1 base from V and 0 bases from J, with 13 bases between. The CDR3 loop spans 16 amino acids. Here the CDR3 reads CASSLGGLRVSYEQYF. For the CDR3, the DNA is TGTGCCAGCAGCTTAGGGGGGCTTAGGGTCTCCTACGAGCAGTACTTC. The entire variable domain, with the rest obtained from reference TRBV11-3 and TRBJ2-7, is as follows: EAGVVQSPRYKIIEKKQPVAFWCNPISGHNTLYWYLQNLGQGPELLIRYENEEAVDDSQLPKDRFSAERLKGVDSTLKIQPAELGDSAVYLCASSLGGLRVSYEQYFGPGTRLTVT.

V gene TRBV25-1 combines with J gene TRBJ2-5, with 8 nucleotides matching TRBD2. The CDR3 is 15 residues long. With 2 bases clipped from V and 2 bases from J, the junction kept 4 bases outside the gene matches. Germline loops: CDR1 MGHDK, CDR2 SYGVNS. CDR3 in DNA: TGTGCCAGCAGTGAAGTAACTAGCGGACAAGAGACCCAGTACTTC. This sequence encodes CASSEVTSGQETQYF.

CDR3 nucleotides: TGTGCCAGCAGTGTGGTCCCGACTGCAGATACGCAGTATTTT. Translation: CASSVVPTADTQYF. The V and J genes are TRBV2 and TRBJ2-3; D is uncertain. The CDR3 spans 14 residues. Trimming left V 4 bases short and J 4 bases short, with 12 bases between. From germline, CDR1 is SNHLY and CDR2 FYNNEI.

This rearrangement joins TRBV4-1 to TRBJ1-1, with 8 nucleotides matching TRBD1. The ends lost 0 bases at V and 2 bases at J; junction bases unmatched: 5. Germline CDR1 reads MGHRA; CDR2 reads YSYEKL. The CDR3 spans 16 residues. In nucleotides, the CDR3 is TGCGCCAGCAGCCAAGAGTCAGGGGGCTTCAACACTGAAGCTTTCTTT. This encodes CASSQESGGFNTEAFF.

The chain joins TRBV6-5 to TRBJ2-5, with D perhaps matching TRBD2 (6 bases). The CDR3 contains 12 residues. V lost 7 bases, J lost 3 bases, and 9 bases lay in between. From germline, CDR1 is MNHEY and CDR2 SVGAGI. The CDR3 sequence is CASKRREETQYF. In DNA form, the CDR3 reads TGTGCCAGCAAGAGGAGGGAAGAGACCCAGTACTTC.

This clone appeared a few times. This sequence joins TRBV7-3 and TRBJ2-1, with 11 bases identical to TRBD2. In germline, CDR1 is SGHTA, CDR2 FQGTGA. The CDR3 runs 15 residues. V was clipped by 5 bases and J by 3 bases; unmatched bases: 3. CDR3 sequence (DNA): TGTGCCAGCAGCCCCACTAGCGGGAGCTACAATGAGCAGTTCTTC. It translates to CASSPTSGSYNEQFF.

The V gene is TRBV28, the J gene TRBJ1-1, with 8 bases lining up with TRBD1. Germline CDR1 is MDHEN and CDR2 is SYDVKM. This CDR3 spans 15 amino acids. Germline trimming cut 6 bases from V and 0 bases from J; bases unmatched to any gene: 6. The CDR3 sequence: CASRRQGRMNTEAFF. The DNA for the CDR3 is TGTGCCAGCAGGCGACAGGGGCGAATGAACACTGAAGCTTTCTTT. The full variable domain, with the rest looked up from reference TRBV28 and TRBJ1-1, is DVKVTQSSRYLVKRTGEKVFLECVQDMDHENMFWYRQDPGLGLRLIYFSYDVKMKEKGDIPEGYSVSREKKERFSLILESASTNQTSMYLCASRRQGRMNTEAFFGQGTRLTVV.

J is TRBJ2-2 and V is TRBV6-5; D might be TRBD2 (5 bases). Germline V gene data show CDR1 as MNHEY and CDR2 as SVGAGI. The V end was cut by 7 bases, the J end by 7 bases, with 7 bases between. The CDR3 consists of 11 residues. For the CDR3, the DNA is TGTGCCAGCACCGGAGGCGGGGAGCTGTTTTTT. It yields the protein CASTGGGELFF.

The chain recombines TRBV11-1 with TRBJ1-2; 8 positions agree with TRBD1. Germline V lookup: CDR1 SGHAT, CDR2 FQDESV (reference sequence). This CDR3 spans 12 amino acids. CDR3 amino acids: CACRGPGYGYTF. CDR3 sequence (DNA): TGTGCATGCAGGGGGCCCGGCTATGGCTACACCTTC.

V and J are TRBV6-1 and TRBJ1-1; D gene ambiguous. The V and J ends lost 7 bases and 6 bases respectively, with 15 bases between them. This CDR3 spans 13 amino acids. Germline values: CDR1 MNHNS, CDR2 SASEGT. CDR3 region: CASNYDLTAEAFF. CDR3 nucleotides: TGTGCCAGCAACTATGACCTAACCGCTGAAGCTTTCTTT.

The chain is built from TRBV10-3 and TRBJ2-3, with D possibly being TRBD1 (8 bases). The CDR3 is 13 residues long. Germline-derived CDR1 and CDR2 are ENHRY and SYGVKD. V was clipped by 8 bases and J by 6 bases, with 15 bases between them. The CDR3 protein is CAILDRGGDTQYF. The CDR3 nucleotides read TGTGCCATCCTCGACAGGGGAGGGGATACGCAGTATTTT.